These 6 T cell receptor beta chains originate from one sample sequenced in a study of CD8+ T cells in alopecia areata. Combined cutaneous lymph node cells underwent sorting by CD4, CD8alpha, NKG2D, NKG2ACE and additional markers. The authors extracted RNA and reverse transcribed it into cDNA as the sequencing template. Some clones are missing from TCRdb's copy, which holds only in-frame ones; the method was immunoSEQ multiplex PCR. The sample yields about 270,000 clones, without any singletons. The sequenced material came from CD4+ T cells sorted from a lymph node. All receptors come from a C3H/HeJ mouse with alopecia areata. The strain's MHC type: H2-k.

In the case of this clone: Gene names and germline match the mouse. The read stops 4 residues short of the end of the CDR3; the missing end is completed from the germline J gene. This sequence joins TRBV4 and TRBJ2-7, with a possible D match to TRBD2 (6 bases). V was pared by 4 bases and J by 3 bases, with 7 bases between. Germline V gene lookup returns CDR1 LGHDT and CDR2 YNNKQL (reference sequence). This CDR3 spans 12 amino acids. The CDR3: CASSLLGYEQYF. Incomplete CDR3 DNA: TGTGCCAGCAGCTTACTGGGCTAT.

The sample holds a few counts of this clone. Mouse gene names apply. Other nucleotide sequences in the sample specify the same CDR3. The sequenced CDR3 bases are TGTGCCAGCAGTGATCGGACTGGACAAGAC. Translating gives CASSDRTGQD. The whole CDR3 sequence is CASSDRTGQDTQYF. This chain joins TRBV13-1 and TRBJ2-5; 7 bases map to TRBD2. Read sequence stops 4 residues before the CDR3 end, and the germline J gene provides the missing end. Germline assignment: CDR1 NSHNY and CDR2 SYGAGN. V shed 1 base, J shed 3 bases, and the junction held 2 bases outside the gene matches. The CDR3 length is 14 residues.

Regarding this clone: Gene names refer to mouse genes. The missing CDR3 end, 4 residues past where the read stops, is filled in from the germline J gene. The chain joins TRBV1 to TRBJ2-7; TRBD2 agrees at 12 bases. Germline V gene data show CDR1 as NSQYPW and CDR2 as LRSPGD (reference sequence). The CDR3 runs to 17 residues. The CDR3 is CTCSADWEGDWGDEQYF. The CDR3 DNA, read in part, is TGCACCTGCAGTGCAGATTGGGAGGGGGACTGGGGGGAT.

A note on this clone: Gene names and germline match the mouse. The missing CDR3 end, 4 residues past where the read stops, is filled in from the germline J gene. The chain is built from TRBV19 and TRBJ2-3; 14 bases align to TRBD2. Trimming at V came to 3 bases and at J to 2 bases, leaving 2 bases not matched to a gene. The germline gives CDR1 FNHDT, CDR2 SITEND (reference sequence). This CDR3 is 16 amino acids long. CDR3 DNA (partial): TGTGCCAGCAGTACGGGACTGGGGGGGCCTGCAGAA. It specifies CASSTGLGGPAE. The entire CDR3 sequence reads CASSTGLGGPAETLYF.

In this sample, this clone turned up a few times. Gene names are the mouse ones. The read terminates 4 residues ahead of where the CDR3 ends, so the germline J gene completes it. The chain uses TRBV14 and TRBJ2-3, with 10 bases lining up with TRBD2. The CDR3 runs 15 residues. The V segment lost 5 bases and the J segment 0 bases; nucleotides outside the gene matches: 3. Germline CDR1 SGHDT, CDR2 FRDEAV. The CDR3 bases that were read are TGTGCCAGCAGAGGGACTGGGGATAGTGCAGAA. Amino acids: CASRGTGDSAE. The CDR3, in full, reads CASRGTGDSAETLYF.

On this clone itself: The gene names given are mouse names. The read terminates 4 residues before the CDR3 end, so the remaining end is supplied by the germline J gene. The sample has other DNA sequences that encode this CDR3 too. This chain connects TRBV13-1 to TRBJ2-4, with D possibly matching TRBD1 (6 bases). Germline values: CDR1 NSHNY, CDR2 SYGAGN. CDR3 length: 14 residues. The V end lost 3 bases, the J end lost 0 bases, and 8 bases lay between the germline ends. The CDR3 bases that were read are TGTGCCAGCAGTGCAACAGGGAGTCAAAAC. The encoded protein is CASSATGSQN. The full CDR3 sequence reads CASSATGSQNTLYF.